This is a list of T cell receptor beta chains from one sample in a study of blood T cell repertoires in COVID-19. Assay used: immunoSEQ multiplex PCR; TCRdb lists only in-frame clones, some missing. The repertoire holds over 200,000 clones, around 90% seen once, with about 3.5% in the top ten. The sequenced sample was PBMCs or T cells enriched from blood (not recorded which). The receptors derive from a woman between 25 and 40 years old who had been exposed to COVID-19. Both conserved end residues are part of each CDR3. A D gene is named only where the DNA matches it firmly. Where a row states a size, it is once, few, many or the class of an expanded clone; other rows omit it.

v_call	d_call	clone_size	j_call	cdr3_nt	cdr3_aa
TRBV19	TRBD2	NA	TRBJ2-1	TGTGCCAGTAGTATAAGCGGGACCTACAATGAGCAGTTCTTC	CASSISGTYNEQFF
TRBV30	TRBD1	NA	TRBJ1-2	TGTGCCTGGAGTCTACCTAGGGACAGAAACTATGGCTACACCTTC	CAWSLPRDRNYGYTF
TRBV4-1	TRBD2	NA	TRBJ2-3	TGCGCCAGCAGACCACTAGCGGGAGTACCCATTAGCACAGATACGCAGTATTTT	CASRPLAGVPISTDTQYF
TRBV7-6	NA	NA	TRBJ1-1	TGTGCCAGCAGCTTAGATCTGGGCAGCACTGAAGCTTTCTTT	CASSLDLGSTEAFF
TRBV18	NA	once	TRBJ2-6	TGTGCCAGCTCACCCCGGACAGTGAGTTCAAACTCTGGGGCCAACGTCCTGACTTTC	CASSPRTVSSNSGANVLTF
TRBV19	NA	NA	TRBJ1-1	TGTGCCAGTAGTCGCACAGGGACTGAAGCTTTCTTT	CASSRTGTEAFF
TRBV27	NA	NA	TRBJ2-7	TGTGCCAGCAGTTTCCGGGGGGCTTACGAGCAGTACTTC	CASSFRGAYEQYF
TRBV5-1	NA	NA	TRBJ2-3	TGCGCCAGCAGACAGGAGGGCCGTGCAGATACGCAGTATTTT	CASRQEGRADTQYF
TRBV5-1	NA	NA	TRBJ2-5	TGCGCCAGCAGCTTGACGGGACTGGGGACCCAGTACTTC	CASSLTGLGTQYF
TRBV2	NA	NA	TRBJ1-2	TGTGCCAGCGTGCCGGGGTGGGTCTATGGCTACACCTTC	CASVPGWVYGYTF
TRBV27	NA	NA	TRBJ2-7	TGTGCCAGCAGTACCCGGACAGGGAGGGGATTTGGGCCCTACGAGCAGTACTTC	CASSTRTGRGFGPYEQYF
TRBV11-2	NA	NA	TRBJ1-2	TGTGCCAGAGCTTCCCAGGGGACAAACTATGGCTACACCTTC	CARASQGTNYGYTF
TRBV6-6	TRBD1	NA	TRBJ1-2	TGTGCCAGCAGTCCCCTACCGGGACAGGCAGTAATTCAAGGAGGGCATGGCTACACCTTC	CASSPLPGQAVIQGGHGYTF
TRBV3-1/TRBV3-2	NA	NA	TRBJ1-2	TGTGCCAGCAGCCCCACGGGAGGGGGTTATGGCTACACCTTC	CASSPTGGGYGYTF
TRBV6-1	NA	NA	TRBJ2-7	TGTGCCAGCAGTGACCCCAGACTCAACCTCTACGAGCAGTACTTC	CASSDPRLNLYEQYF
TRBV6-1	TRBD1	NA	TRBJ1-2	TGTGCCAGCAGTGAGGCAGGGGGCAATGGCTACACCTTC	CASSEAGGNGYTF
TRBV5-1	TRBD1	NA	TRBJ1-1	TGCGCCAGCAGCAGGGACAGGGGTGTGAACACTGAAGCTTTCTTT	CASSRDRGVNTEAFF
TRBV6-5	NA	few	TRBJ1-1	TGTGCCAGCGGGCTCGCCGGGAACACTGAAGCTTTCTTT	CASGLAGNTEAFF
TRBV24-1	TRBD2	NA	TRBJ2-1	TGTGCCACCAGTGGTGAAGCGGGACGTGGCTTAGCGGAGCAGTTCTTC	CATSGEAGRGLAEQFF